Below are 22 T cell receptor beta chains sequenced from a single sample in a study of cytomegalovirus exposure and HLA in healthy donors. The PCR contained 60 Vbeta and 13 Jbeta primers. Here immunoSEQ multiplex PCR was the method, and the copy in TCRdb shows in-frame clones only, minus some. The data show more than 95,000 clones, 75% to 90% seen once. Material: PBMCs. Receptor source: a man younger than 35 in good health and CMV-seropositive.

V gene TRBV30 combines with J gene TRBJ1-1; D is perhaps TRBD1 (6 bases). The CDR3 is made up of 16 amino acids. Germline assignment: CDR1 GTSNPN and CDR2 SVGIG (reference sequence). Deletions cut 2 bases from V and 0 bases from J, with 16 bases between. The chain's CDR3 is CAWSYDRRLMNTEAFF. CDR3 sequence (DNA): TGTGCCTGGAGTTACGACAGGCGCCTGATGAACACTGAAGCTTTCTTT.

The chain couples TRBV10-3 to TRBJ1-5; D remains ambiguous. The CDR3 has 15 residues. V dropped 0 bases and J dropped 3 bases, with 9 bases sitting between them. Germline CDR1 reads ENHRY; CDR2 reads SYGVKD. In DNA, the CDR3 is TGTGCCATCAGTGAGTCGGGAGGAGACAATCAGCCCCAGCATTTT. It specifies CAISESGGDNQPQHF.

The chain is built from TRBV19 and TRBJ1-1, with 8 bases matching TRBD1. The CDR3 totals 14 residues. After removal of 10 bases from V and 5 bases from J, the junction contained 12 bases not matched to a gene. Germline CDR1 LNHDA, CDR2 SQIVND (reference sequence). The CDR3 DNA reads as TGTGCCACCCGAAGGGGGCAGGGGGCGACTGAAGCTTTCTTT. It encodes CATRRGQGATEAFF. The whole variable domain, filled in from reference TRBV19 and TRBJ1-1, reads DGGITQSPKYLFRKEGQNVTLSCEQNLNHDAMYWYRQDPGQGLRLIYYSQIVNDFQKGDIAEGYSVSREKKESFPLTVTSAQKNPTAFYLCATRRGQGATEAFFGQGTRLTVV.

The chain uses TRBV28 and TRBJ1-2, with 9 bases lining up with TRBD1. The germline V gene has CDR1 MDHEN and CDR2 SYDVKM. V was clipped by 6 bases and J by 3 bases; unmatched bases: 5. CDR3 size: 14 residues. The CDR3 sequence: CASRARDRDYGYTF. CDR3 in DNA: TGTGCCAGCAGGGCCCGGGACAGGGACTATGGCTACACCTTC.

CDR3 residues: CASSFVGQGGSYEQYF. As DNA, the CDR3 is TGTGCCAGCAGTTTTGTAGGGCAGGGGGGCTCCTACGAGCAGTACTTC. The rearrangement joins TRBV28 to TRBJ2-7; tentative D call: TRBD1 (7 bases). The V gene lost 3 bases and the J gene lost 0 bases, with 15 bases spanning the gap. The CDR3 sequence is 16 residues long. Germline loops: CDR1 MDHEN, CDR2 SYDVKM.

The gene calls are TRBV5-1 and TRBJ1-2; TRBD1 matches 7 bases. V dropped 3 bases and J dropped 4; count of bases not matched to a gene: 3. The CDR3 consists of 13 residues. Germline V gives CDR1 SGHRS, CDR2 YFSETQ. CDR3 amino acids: CASSSTGLYGYTF. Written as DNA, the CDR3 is TGCGCCAGCAGCTCGACAGGGCTCTATGGCTACACCTTC.

CDR3 region: CASTLRHENQPQHF. The CDR3 DNA sequence: TGTGCCAGTACCCTTCGACACGAGAATCAGCCCCAGCATTTT. V is TRBV19 and J is TRBJ1-5; no definite D call. V was cut by 7 bases and J by 4 bases, with 14 bases left in between. Looked up from germline, CDR1 is LNHDA and CDR2 is SQIVND (reference sequence). This CDR3 is 14 amino acids long.

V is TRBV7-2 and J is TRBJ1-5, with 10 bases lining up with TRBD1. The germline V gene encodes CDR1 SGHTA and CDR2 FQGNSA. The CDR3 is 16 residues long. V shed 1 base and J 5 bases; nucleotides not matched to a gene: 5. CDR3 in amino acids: CASSLGPGTGDQPQHF. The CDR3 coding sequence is TGTGCCAGCAGCTTAGGTCCGGGGACAGGGGATCAGCCCCAGCATTTT.

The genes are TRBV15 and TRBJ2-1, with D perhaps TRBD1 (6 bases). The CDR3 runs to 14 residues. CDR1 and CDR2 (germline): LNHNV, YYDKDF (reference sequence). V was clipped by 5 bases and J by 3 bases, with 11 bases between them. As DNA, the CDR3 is TGTGCCACCAGCCGACGGACAGACTACAATGAGCAGTTCTTC. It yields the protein CATSRRTDYNEQFF.

In DNA, the CDR3 is TGTGCCAGCGGGCGGGCAGCTAAATACAATGAGCAGTTCTTC. Translating it yields CASGRAAKYNEQFF. V usage is TRBV6-5 and J usage is TRBJ2-1, with TRBD2 as a possible D gene (5 bases). V was pared by 8 bases and J by 4 bases, with 15 bases between. The CDR3 sequence is 14 residues long. Germline CDR1 and CDR2: MNHEY and SVGAGI.

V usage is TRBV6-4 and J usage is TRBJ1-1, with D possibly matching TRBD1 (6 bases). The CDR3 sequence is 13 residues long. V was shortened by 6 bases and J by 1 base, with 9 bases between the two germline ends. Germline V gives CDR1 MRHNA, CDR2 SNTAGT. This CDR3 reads CASRRTANTEAFF. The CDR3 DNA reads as TGTGCCAGCAGGAGGACAGCGAACACTGAAGCTTTCTTT.

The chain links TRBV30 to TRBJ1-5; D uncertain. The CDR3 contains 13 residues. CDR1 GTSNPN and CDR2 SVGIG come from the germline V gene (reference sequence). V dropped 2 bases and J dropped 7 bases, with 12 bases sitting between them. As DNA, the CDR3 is TGTGCCTGGAGTTGGCAGGCCGGCCAGCCCCAGCATTTT. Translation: CAWSWQAGQPQHF.

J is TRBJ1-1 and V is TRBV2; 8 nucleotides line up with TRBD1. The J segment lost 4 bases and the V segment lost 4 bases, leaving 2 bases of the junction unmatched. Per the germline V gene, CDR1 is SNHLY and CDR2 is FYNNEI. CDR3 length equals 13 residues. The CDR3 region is CASSVTGGTEAFF. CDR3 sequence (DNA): TGTGCCAGCAGTGTTACAGGGGGCACTGAAGCTTTCTTT.

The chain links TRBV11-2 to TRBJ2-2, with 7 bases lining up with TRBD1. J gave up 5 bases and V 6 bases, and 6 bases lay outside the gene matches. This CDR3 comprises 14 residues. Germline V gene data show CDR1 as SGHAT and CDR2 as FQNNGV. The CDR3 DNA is TGTGCCAGCAGTATCCCAGGGGGTACCGGGGAGCTGTTTTTT. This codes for CASSIPGGTGELFF.

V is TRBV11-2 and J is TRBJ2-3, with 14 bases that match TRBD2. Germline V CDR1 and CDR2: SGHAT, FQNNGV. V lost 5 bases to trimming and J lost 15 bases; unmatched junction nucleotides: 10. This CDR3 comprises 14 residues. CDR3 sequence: CASSPGTSGGPGYF. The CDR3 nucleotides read TGTGCCAGCAGCCCGGGGACTAGCGGGGGCCCGGGATATTTT. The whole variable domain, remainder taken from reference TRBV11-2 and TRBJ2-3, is EAGVAQSPRYKIIEKRQSVAFWCNPISGHATLYWYQQILGQGPKLLIQFQNNGVVDDSQLPKDRFSAERLKGVDSTLKIQPAKLEDSAVYLCASSPGTSGGPGYFGPGTRLTVL.

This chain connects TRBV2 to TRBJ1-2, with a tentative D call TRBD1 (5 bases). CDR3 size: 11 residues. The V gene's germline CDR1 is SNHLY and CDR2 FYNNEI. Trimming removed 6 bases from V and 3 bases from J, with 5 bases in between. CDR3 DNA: TGTGCCAGCAGCAGGGACTATGGCTACACCTTC. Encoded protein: CASSRDYGYTF.

The CDR3 coding sequence is TGTGCCAGCAGCCCCGAGGGACTAGCGGGGGCAGATACGCAGTATTTT. It encodes CASSPEGLAGADTQYF. The V gene is TRBV13, the J gene TRBJ2-3, with TRBD2 matching 14 bases. The CDR3 sequence is 16 residues long. The germline CDR1 and CDR2 sequences are PRHDT and FYEKMQ (reference sequence). The ends lost 5 bases at V and 4 bases at J; junction bases unmatched: 5.

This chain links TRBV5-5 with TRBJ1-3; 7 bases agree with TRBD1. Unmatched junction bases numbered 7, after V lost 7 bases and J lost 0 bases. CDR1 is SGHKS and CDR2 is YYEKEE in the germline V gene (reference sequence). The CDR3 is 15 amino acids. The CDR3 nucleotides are TGTGCCAGCCAGGCACAGGGGATCTCTGGAAACACCATATATTTT. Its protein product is CASQAQGISGNTIYF.

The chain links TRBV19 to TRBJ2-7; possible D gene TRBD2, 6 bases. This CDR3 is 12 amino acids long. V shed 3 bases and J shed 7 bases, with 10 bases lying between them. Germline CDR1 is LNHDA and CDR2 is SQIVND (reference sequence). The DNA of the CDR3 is TGTGCCAGTAGTATTTTCGGGGGTGAGCAGTACTTC. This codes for CASSIFGGEQYF. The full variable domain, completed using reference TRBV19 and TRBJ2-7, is DGGITQSPKYLFRKEGQNVTLSCEQNLNHDAMYWYRQDPGQGLRLIYYSQIVNDFQKGDIAEGYSVSREKKESFPLTVTSAQKNPTAFYLCASSIFGGEQYFGPGTRLTVT.

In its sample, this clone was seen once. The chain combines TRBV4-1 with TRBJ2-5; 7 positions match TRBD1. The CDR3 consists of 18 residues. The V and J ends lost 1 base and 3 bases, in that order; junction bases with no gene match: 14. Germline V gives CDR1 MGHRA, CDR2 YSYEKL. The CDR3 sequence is CASSQAPGQPLVEETQYF. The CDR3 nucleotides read TGCGCCAGCAGCCAAGCCCCGGGACAGCCGTTAGTTGAAGAGACCCAGTACTTC.

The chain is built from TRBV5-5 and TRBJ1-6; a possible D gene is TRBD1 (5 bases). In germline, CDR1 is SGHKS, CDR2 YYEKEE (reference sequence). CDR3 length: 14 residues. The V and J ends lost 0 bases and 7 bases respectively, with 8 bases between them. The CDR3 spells CASSLADRNSPLHF. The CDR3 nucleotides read TGTGCCAGCAGCTTGGCCGACAGAAATTCACCCCTCCACTTT.

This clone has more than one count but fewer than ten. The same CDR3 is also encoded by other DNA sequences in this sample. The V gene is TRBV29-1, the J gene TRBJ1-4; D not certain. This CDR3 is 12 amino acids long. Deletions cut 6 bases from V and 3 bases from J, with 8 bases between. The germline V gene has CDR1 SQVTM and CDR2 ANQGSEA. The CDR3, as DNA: TGCAGCGTGGGCAGACCTAATGAAAAACTGTTTTTT. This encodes CSVGRPNEKLFF.